Listed below are T cell receptor beta chains from one sample, sequenced in a study of patients and donors after allogeneic stem cell transplantation. TCRdb fed the RT-PCR reads into MiXCR, producing one record per CDR3 protein. This sample has approximately 160,000 distinct CDR3 sequences, with about a quarter found just once. Sequencing input: blood, either unsorted or a sorted T cell fraction (not recorded which). The receptors shown here come from a human donor who was either an allogeneic HSCT recipient or a stem cell or donor lymphocyte infusion donor (not recorded which). It is not recorded whose cells these are; they may come from a transplant donor. The CDR3 runs from the conserved cysteine through the conserved F or W.

V gene	CDR3 protein
TRBV12-3/TRBV12-4	CASSFSSWGNEKLFF
TRBV4-1	CASSQEPPHGGNTIYF
TRBV20-1	CSARDRSGPNTGELFF
TRBV11-3	CASSLNPGGAKYQETQYF
TRBV5-4	CASSSPGQAMFEQYF
TRBV12-3/TRBV12-4	CASSLWRGDTEAFF
TRBV16	CASSQGRSSYNSPLHF
TRBV12-3/TRBV12-4	CASADRLQETQYF
TRBV20-1	CSAQDRDLGRNQPQHF
TRBV14	CASSGTGLNQPQHF
TRBV4-1	CASSRSYLQGTNEKLFF
TRBV5-1	CASSFSPAGKNTEAFF
TRBV12-3/TRBV12-4	CASSLYYGYTF
TRBV4-2	CASSVTGQGYSLNEQFF
TRBV27	CASSSGHQQETQYF
TRBV14	CASSQDWQGASNTEAFF
TRBV19	CASSPTGTGYQPQHF
TRBV5-1	CASSLVGDSNQPQHF
TRBV21-1	CASSITDRDPYEQYF
TRBV7-2	CASSPGWSQPQHF
TRBV12-3/TRBV12-4	CASSSWRREAYGYTF
TRBV5-6	CASSRQGSYGYTF
TRBV5-1	CASSLKVWAWDGYTF
TRBV5-1	CARIDSNATNEKLFF
TRBV2	CASSKESGDLNQPQHF
TRBV7-9	CASSSDRPGQGNGYTF
TRBV12-3/TRBV12-4	CASSFFTGTSGSEQFF
TRBV30	CAWSWTGKKNSPLHF
TRBV20-1	CSVRGWDYEQYF
TRBV20-1	CSARASGKGSYNEQFF
TRBV5-1	CASSLGPRTEAFF
TRBV12-3/TRBV12-4	CASSNLSPLHF
TRBV20-1	CSARGLAENTDTQYF
TRBV5-8	CATPGQHPYQPQHF
TRBV5-1	CASSLEATGTHSYNEQFF
TRBV29-1	CSVGLAATYNEQFF
TRBV12-3/TRBV12-4	CASNPRDRGSGYTF
TRBV20-1	CSAPIGTRLYEQYF
TRBV15	CATSRDLESPSPLHF
TRBV18	CASSPGTPLYEQYF
TRBV12-3/TRBV12-4	CASSWGTGYNNEQFF
TRBV7-2	CASSLVHRWTSNDEQFF